This note documents a single T cell receptor beta chain sequence. Its cognate antigen has yet to be identified. No much larger clonotype is one base removed from it; base qualities were not supplied. These data are taken from a study of T cells after yellow fever vaccination (dated 2019 in TCRdb). Background for the entire study: The SMART-Seq v4 Ultra Low Input RNA kit was used to prepare libraries from fractions with low cell numbers. To follow T-cell clones before and after primary and booster YFV17D yellow fever vaccination, bulk TCR alpha and beta repertoires were sequenced over time. The cohort comprised two healthy male donors, one aged 18 to 29 and one aged 30 to 40 years. Blood was collected at multiple timepoints before and after primary and secondary immunization, and bulk PBMC replicates and cell subsets were isolated. What the study reported, not specific to this receptor: A small fraction of clonotypes showed up in both the CD4 and CD8 compartments, probably as a result of convergent recombination. Because only two donors were included in the study, the extent to which the findings can be generalized is limited. Most clones expanded after primary vaccination (approximately 97% of CD4 and roughly 91% of CD8) were re-detected after the booster, suggesting that broad memory maintenance occurred. FACS-sorted repertoires could contain abundant contaminating clonotypes from the bulk population, so computational filtering was required. The secondary T-cell response was weaker than the primary response but faster, peaking on day 5 instead of day 15.

TCR cDNA was made using 5'RACE template switching, a step that added a universal primer site and unique molecular identifiers. Priming for cDNA synthesis came from both the TCR alpha and TCR beta constant segments. Libraries were amplified in two PCR steps, with sample barcodes and sequencing adapters added in the second step. Libraries were sequenced on Illumina HiSeq 2500 (2x100 bp) or NovaSeq (2x150 bp). In the source study's methods: MIGEC was used to demultiplex reads and collapse the reads into UMI consensus sequences, and MiXCR was used for V(D)J alignment. Clonotypes responding to the vaccine were identified with edgeR on replicate PBMC samples, with the criteria of FDR below 0.01 and a log2 fold change above 5 up to day 15. Bulk clonotypes were assigned CD4 or CD8 identity according to which sequenced CD4 or CD8 repertoire held them at higher abundance. In-frame beta chains were kept once TCRdb had trimmed the public reads at Q25 with fastp and called clones with MiXCR. Each CDR3 protein gets just one entry, which takes the most common genes and DNA from the rows behind it. TCRdb, rather than the study authors, made the V and J calls. The sample records just under 600,000 distinct CDR3 sequences, about 14% of which are singletons. Of the sample, roughly an eighth is held by the ten largest clones.

In the paper's terms, the treatment or condition label means: live attenuated yellow fever vaccine strain. At each blood-draw timepoint, two biological replicates of bulk PBMCs were collected. A standard Ficoll-Paque protocol was used to isolate PBMCs from peripheral blood. RNA was extracted with TriZol from bulk PBMCs, CD4 and CD8 fractions, and dextramer-positive and dextramer-negative fractions. The germline V gene yields SGHTA for CDR1 and FQGNSA for CDR2. Including the terminal cysteine and phenylalanine, the CDR3 comprises 16 residues. The kept DNA is CDR3 alone, 48 bases in frame from the first base. For this chain, trimming is 3 bases at the V end and 5 bases at the J end, and the number of junction bases without a gene match is 10.

The input for sequencing was PBMCs, taken on the day of the yellow fever booster vaccination. The TCR comes from a man between 25 and 39 years old who received the YFV17D yellow fever vaccine. The chain joins TRBV7-2 to TRBJ2-5; TRBD2 fits 9 bases in the junction. The DNA sequence is TGTGCCAGCAGCTTCGCCGGGACTAGCTTACGGGAGACCCAGTACTTC. It is translated as CASSFAGTSLRETQYF.